One T cell receptor (beta chain) is described in this entry. Its antigen is as yet unknown. The sample comes from a study of blood T cells in healthy people across ages. General observations from the study: Those diversity estimates obtained from one million T cells were thought to be underestimates. It was not possible, with unsorted PBMCs, to conclusively compare naive and antigen-experienced cells.

CDR1 is SGHTA and CDR2 is FQGTGA in the germline V gene. The CDR3 is 14 amino acids. Between the trimmed V and J ends, which lost 4 bases and 0 bases, there was a span of 7 bases. Then a second PCR, running roughly 7 to 11 cycles, was carried out with a sample-barcoded 5' primer and a J-beta primer mix. Template switching added a 12-random-nucleotide identifier to every cDNA molecule. TCRdb re-derived calls from the 5' RACE reads in MiXCR, one entry per CDR3 protein. The sample records hundreds of thousands of distinct CDR3 sequences, just over 55% being singletons. This receptor was taken from a man between 40 and 49 years old in good health. The source material was blood. The chain joins TRBV7-3 to TRBJ2-4, with unresolved D. In nucleotides, the CDR3 is TGTGCCAGCAGCTCCCTCCTAGCCAAAAACATTCAGTACTTC. Translation gives CASSSLLAKNIQYF.